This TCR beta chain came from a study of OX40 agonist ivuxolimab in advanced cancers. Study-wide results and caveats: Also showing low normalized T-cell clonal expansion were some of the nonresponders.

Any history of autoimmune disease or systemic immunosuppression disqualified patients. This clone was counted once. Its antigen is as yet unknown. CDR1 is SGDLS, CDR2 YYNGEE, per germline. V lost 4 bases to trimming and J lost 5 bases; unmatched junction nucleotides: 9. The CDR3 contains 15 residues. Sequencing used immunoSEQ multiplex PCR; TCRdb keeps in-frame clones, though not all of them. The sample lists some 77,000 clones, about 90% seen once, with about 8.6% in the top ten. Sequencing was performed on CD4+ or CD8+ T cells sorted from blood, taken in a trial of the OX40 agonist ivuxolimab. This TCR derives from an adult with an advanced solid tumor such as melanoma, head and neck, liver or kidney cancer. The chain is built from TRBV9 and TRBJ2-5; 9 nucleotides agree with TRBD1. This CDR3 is CASSTSQGAIETQYF. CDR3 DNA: TGTGCCAGCAGCACGTCACAGGGGGCAATTGAGACCCAGTACTTC.